This TCR beta chain was profiled in a study of blood T cell repertoires in COVID-19. Looking at the study overall: Acute and convalescent COVID-19 samples came from the United States, Italy and Spain. Sources were T cells, B-cell-depleted T cells, or PBMCs; the material itself was cDNA or gDNA.

TCRdb keeps only in-frame clones here, not all; method: immunoSEQ multiplex PCR. The repertoire has tens of thousands of clones, around 90% of them found once; the top ten carry 4.8%. CDR1 and CDR2 from the germline V gene are MGHRA and YSYEKL. The CDR3 runs 16 residues. Trimming took off 5 bases at V and 3 bases at J, with 19 bases between the two ends. The chain uses TRBV4-1 and TRBJ1-1; tentatively, D is TRBD1 (5 bases). The source material was peripheral blood. The TCR was taken from a woman older than 75 with active COVID-19. The CDR3 here is CASSKQIAGGYTEAFF. For the CDR3, the DNA is TGCGCCAGCAGCAAACAAATTGCGGGGGGTTACACTGAAGCTTTCTTT.